The rows below give T cell receptor beta chains drawn from one sample of a study of T cells in Graves' hyperthyroidism and ophthalmopathy. TCRdb passed the multiplex PCR reads through MiXCR, listing each CDR3 protein once. The sample has around 400,000 distinct CDR3 sequences, roughly 15% seen once; the top ten hold about 21%. Sequenced: blood. These receptors were obtained from a woman aged 55-69 years with Graves' ophthalmopathy. CDR3s include the opening cysteine and the closing phenylalanine or tryptophan.

j_gene | len | v_gene | CDR3aa
TRBJ2-7 | 15 | TRBV20-1 | CSAPTSDWSRYEQYF
TRBJ1-5 | 16 | TRBV28 | CASSSPRGRVNQPQHF
TRBJ2-5 | 17 | TRBV13 | CASSSGTSGRGKETQYF
TRBJ2-5 | 15 | TRBV19 | CASSTGGVGQETQYF
TRBJ2-1 | 16 | TRBV7-3 | CASSLEGPGGFNEQFF
TRBJ2-1 | 14 | TRBV11-2 | CASSFGLAGDEQFF
TRBJ1-5 | 17 | TRBV12-3/TRBV12-4 | CASSFGPDRTVNQPQHF
TRBJ2-7 | 15 | TRBV5-1 | CASRPRDGYSYEQYF
TRBJ2-1 | 17 | TRBV7-2 | CASSLGKREVAHNEQFF
TRBJ1-1 | 16 | TRBV19 | CASRTPEDSVHTEAFF
TRBJ2-1 | 13 | TRBV20-1 | CSARGVTYNEQFF
TRBJ2-5 | 15 | TRBV28 | CASSSSRAGLETQYF
TRBJ2-1 | 14 | TRBV9 | CASSSSGTHNEQFF
TRBJ1-4 | 11 | TRBV11-1 | CASSHEEKLFF
TRBJ2-1 | 15 | TRBV12-5 | CASGLGSGRDGEQFF
TRBJ2-7 | 15 | TRBV20-1 | CSARDPRRGGYEQYF
TRBJ1-1 | 12 | TRBV6-2/TRBV6-3 | CASSYPGLSAFF
TRBJ2-7 | 11 | TRBV10-3 | CAIRDGGEQYF
TRBJ2-1 | 15 | TRBV30 | CAWSVLAGIYNEQFF
TRBJ1-1 | 14 | TRBV2 | CASRRQGRWTEAFF
TRBJ2-7 | 14 | TRBV20-1 | CSATAGARFYEQYF
TRBJ2-1 | 14 | TRBV19 | CASRPPGLAYEQFF
TRBJ2-7 | 16 | TRBV6-5 | CASSYSPSGSGYEQYF
TRBJ2-7 | 15 | TRBV27 | CASSSPGTGMHEQYF